The present T cell receptor beta chain was sequenced within a study of OX40 agonist ivuxolimab in advanced cancers. Study context: Melanoma, hepatocellular carcinoma, head and neck or renal cell cancer occurred in dose-escalation patients. Participants, approximately 80% male, averaged approximately 65 years of age, ranging from about 23 to 90.

Whole-study findings and limits: Some patients who did not respond also had low normalized T-cell clonal expansion.

Assay used: immunoSEQ multiplex PCR; TCRdb lists only in-frame clones, some missing. The sample shows some 22,000 clones, approximately 89% of them seen only once. Germline V gives CDR1 SGHRS, CDR2 YFSETQ. The CDR3 is 16 residues long. V gave up 4 bases and J gave up 0 bases, with 14 bases separating them. On this clone itself: Antigen unknown.

This sequence joins TRBV5-1 and TRBJ2-1; tentative D call: TRBD2 (5 bases). Material: CD4+ or CD8+ T cells sorted from blood, obtained in a trial of the OX40 agonist ivuxolimab. This receptor was taken from an adult with an advanced solid tumor such as melanoma, head and neck, liver or kidney cancer. CDR3 bases: TGCGCCAGCAGCCTCAGGACGGGAAGCTCCTACAATGAGCAGTTCTTC. Its protein is CASSLRTGSSYNEQFF.